Detailed here is one TCR beta chain. Its antigen is currently unknown. Sorting separated CD4+ and CD8+ T cells out of PBMCs. These data come from a study of CD8+ T cells in alopecia areata. Study findings and constraints: Among patients, TCR sharing was less clear than in mice, a difference possibly due in part to HLA diversity in the patient population. Relative to normal scalp, lesional scalp, especially alopecia totalis/universalis, showed higher clonality.

RNA was extracted and reverse transcribed into cDNA as the sequencing template. The method was immunoSEQ multiplex PCR; TCRdb's version includes in-frame clones alone and lacks a portion of them. The sample contains roughly 150,000 clones, around 57% of which appear only once. Looked up from germline, CDR1 is ENHRY and CDR2 is SYGVKD. Trimming pared 7 bases from V and 11 bases from J, leaving 8 bases between. This CDR3 has 9 residues. This sequence originates from a human donor in good health. Source material: CD4+ T cells sorted from blood. This rearrangement joins TRBV10-3 to TRBJ1-1; no clear D gene. The CDR3 loop is CAINSLAFF. The CDR3 DNA is TGTGCCATCAACTCCCTGGCTTTCTTT.